This TCR beta chain appears in the sequencing data of a study of CD8 T cells in ankylosing spondylitis. Study-wide findings and caveats: Researchers reportedly found disease-linked clones significantly enriched in matched ankylosing spondylitis synovial fluid. Among TCR beta sequences, a motif of roughly 8 highly homologous variants appeared characteristic of ankylosing spondylitis blood.

As the method for making TCR beta libraries, quantitative 5'-RACE with molecular barcodes was used. TCRdb independently ran MiXCR on the 5' RACE reads; one entry per CDR3 protein. The sample carries 24,000 or so distinct CDR3 sequences, about an eighth recorded once. This clonotype showed up just a few times. Its matching antigen is unknown. The V gene's germline CDR1 is SGHTA and CDR2 FQGNSA. The CDR3 runs to 13 residues. V lost 6 bases and J lost 8, with 16 bases in between. The chain employs TRBV7-2 and TRBJ1-2; D is unresolved. Material for sequencing was blood. The TCR comes from a male donor with ankylosing spondylitis or in good health (not recorded which). The CDR3 loop is CASSLSPSGGYTF. The CDR3 DNA reads as TGTGCCAGCAGTTTAAGCCCATCCGGAGGCTACACCTTC. The variable domain in full, with the rest retrieved from reference TRBV7-2 and TRBJ1-2, is GAGVSQSPSNKVTEKGKDVELRCDPISGHTALYWYRQSLGQGLEFLIYFQGNSAPDKSGLPSDRFSAERTGGSVSTLTIQRTQQEDSAVYLCASSLSPSGGYTFGSGTRLTVV.